One sample yielded the 24 T cell receptor beta chains listed below, sequenced in a study of CD8 T cells in Susac syndrome. When the RNA was reverse transcribed, random hexamers were used with an input of about 0.5 to 1 ug. TCRdb ran MiXCR on the immunoSEQ multiplex PCR reads and lists one entry per CDR3 protein. The table lists 150,000 or so distinct CDR3 sequences, 90% to 95% of them singletons. The sequencing input was CD4+ T cells from PBMCs. The receptors shown here come from a human donor in good health.

V usage is TRBV5-6 and J usage is TRBJ2-6; D uncertain. Germline loops: CDR1 SGHDT, CDR2 YYEEEE. CDR3 length equals 15 residues. Trimming removed 5 bases at V and 0 bases at J, with 9 bases between. The DNA for the CDR3 is TGTGCCAGCAGGACGGGTTTCTCTGGGGCCAACGTCCTGACTTTC. Translating gives CASRTGFSGANVLTF.

The rearrangement links TRBV19 to TRBJ1-1; D is undetermined. The V and J ends lost 3 bases and 7 bases respectively, with 12 bases between them. CDR1 and CDR2 (germline): LNHDA, SQIVND (reference sequence). This CDR3 has 13 amino acids. The chain's CDR3 is CASSIQTEGEAFF. CDR3 DNA: TGTGCCAGTAGTATCCAAACTGAGGGTGAAGCTTTCTTT.

This clonotype was counted once. The chain links TRBV2 to TRBJ2-3, with 8 nucleotides matching TRBD1. CDR1 and CDR2 from the germline V gene are SNHLY and FYNNEI. The CDR3 has 11 amino acids. J lost 10 bases, V lost 6 bases, and 3 bases had no gene match. The CDR3 protein is CASSDRGAQYF. The DNA of the CDR3 is TGTGCCAGCAGCGACAGGGGCGCGCAGTATTTT.

The chain links TRBV20-1 to TRBJ2-3; TRBD1 is a possible D gene (8 bases). The CDR3 totals 17 residues. With 6 bases removed from V and 0 bases from J, the gap between germline ends came to 22 bases. Germline V gene lookup returns CDR1 DFQATT and CDR2 SNEGSKA (reference sequence). The CDR3 loop is CSAQGAGDRKSTDTQYF. In DNA form, the CDR3 reads TGCAGTGCCCAGGGGGCGGGGGACCGAAAAAGCACAGATACGCAGTATTTT.

The rearrangement joins TRBV5-1 to TRBJ2-7; TRBD2 matches at 10 bases. The germline V gene encodes CDR1 SGHRS and CDR2 YFSETQ. Germline trimming cut 7 bases from V and 6 bases from J; bases unmatched to any gene: 13. This CDR3 is built from 15 residues. The CDR3 DNA reads as TGCGCCAGCGGCAGGCTAGCGGGGGTAACCTCCGAGCAGTACTTC. Its protein is CASGRLAGVTSEQYF.

The genes are TRBV5-6 and TRBJ2-5; no clear D. Between the trimmed V and J ends, which lost 4 bases and 4 bases, there was a span of 14 bases. The CDR3 spans 14 residues. Germline CDR1 is SGHDT and CDR2 is YYEEEE. The CDR3 DNA is TGTGCCAGCAGCCGTCGGGTCAAGGGAGAGACCCAGTACTTC. Amino acid sequence: CASSRRVKGETQYF.

The genes are TRBV4-2 and TRBJ1-2, with D unresolved. This CDR3 contains 14 residues. Germline assignment: CDR1 LGHNA and CDR2 YNFKEQ. V lost 0 bases, J lost 6 bases, and 11 bases lay in between. As DNA, the CDR3 is TGTGCCAGCAGCCAAGATAGAATTATGAATGGCTACACCTTC. It encodes CASSQDRIMNGYTF.

The V and J genes are TRBV5-4 and TRBJ1-1, with D perhaps TRBD1 (5 bases). The CDR3 is 14 amino acids. Trimming stripped 4 bases from V and 4 bases from J, with 14 bases between. The germline CDR1 and CDR2 sequences are SGHNT and YYREEE (reference sequence). The CDR3 region is CASSDPTARTEAFF. The CDR3 nucleotides read TGTGCCAGCAGCGACCCGACAGCGCGCACTGAAGCTTTCTTT.

The chain carries TRBV5-4 and TRBJ2-2; unclear D gene. V was pared by 4 bases and J by 1 base, with 8 bases between. The CDR3 is 14 amino acids. Germline CDR1 reads SGHNT; CDR2 reads YYREEE (reference sequence). CDR3 nucleotides: TGTGCCAGCAGCCTCCAGCGGAACACCGGGGAGCTGTTTTTT. Amino acids: CASSLQRNTGELFF.

This clonotype has more than one count but fewer than ten. V gene TRBV18 combines with J gene TRBJ2-5, with no clear D. Germline V gene lookup returns CDR1 KGHSH and CDR2 LQKENI. The V gene lost 2 bases and the J gene lost 3 bases, with 7 bases spanning the gap. The CDR3 has 13 residues. CDR3 residues: CASSPRRKETQYF. For the CDR3, the DNA is TGTGCCAGCTCACCAAGGCGTAAAGAGACCCAGTACTTC. The variable domain in full, with the rest retrieved from reference TRBV18 and TRBJ2-5, is NAGVMQNPRHLVRRRGQEARLRCSPMKGHSHVYWYRQLPEEGLKFMVYLQKENIIDESGMPKERFSAEFPKEGPSILRIQQVVRGDSAAYFCASSPRRKETQYFGPGTRLLVL.

V usage is TRBV20-1 and J usage is TRBJ2-7, with D perhaps matching TRBD2 (5 bases). In germline, CDR1 is DFQATT, CDR2 SNEGSKA (reference sequence). This CDR3 is built from 13 residues. The germline V and J ends were trimmed by 1 base and 2 bases, with 9 bases remaining between them. CDR3 amino acids: CSARATRAYEQYF. In nucleotides, the CDR3 is TGCAGTGCTAGAGCAACGAGGGCCTACGAGCAGTACTTC.

The chain carries TRBV5-1 and TRBJ1-5, with TRBD1 matching 12 bases. The CDR3 runs to 15 residues. Looked up from germline, CDR1 is SGHRS and CDR2 is YFSETQ. V lost 3 bases, J lost 5 bases, and 3 bases stayed unmatched. The CDR3 region is CASSWGTGGYQPQHF. DNA of the CDR3: TGCGCCAGCAGCTGGGGGACAGGGGGCTATCAGCCCCAGCATTTT. Together with reference TRBV5-1 and TRBJ1-5, the CDR3 gives the full variable domain: KAGVTQTPRYLIKTRGQQVTLSCSPISGHRSVSWYQQTPGQGLQFLFEYFSETQRNKGNFPGRFSGRQFSNSRSEMNVSTLELGDSALYLCASSWGTGGYQPQHFGDGTRLSIL.

Details on this clonotype: The junction does not match germline at one end; this may be a read error. J is TRBJ2-2 and V is TRBV5-4, with 9 positions matching TRBD1. In germline, CDR1 is SGHNT, CDR2 YYREEE (reference sequence). The CDR3 loop spans 14 amino acids. Here the CDR3 reads CASSSQQGAGERFF. In nucleotides, the CDR3 is TGTGCCAGCAGCTCACAACAGGGGGCCGGGGAGCGGTTTTTT.

The chain recombines TRBV29-1 with TRBJ1-2; TRBD1 aligns across 7 bases. Germline values: CDR1 SQVTM, CDR2 ANQGSEA. Trimming cost V 5 bases and J 5 bases; bases outside gene matches: 5. This CDR3 comprises 12 residues. CDR3 DNA: TGCAGCGTTCGGGACAGTCGTTATGGCTACACCTTC. Protein sequence: CSVRDSRYGYTF.

J is TRBJ1-5 and V is TRBV19; possibly TRBD1 for D (5 bases). The CDR3 has 13 residues. The germline V and J ends were trimmed by 9 bases and 3 bases, with 12 bases remaining between them. Looked up from germline, CDR1 is LNHDA and CDR2 is SQIVND (reference sequence). The CDR3 loop is CASGDSHNQPQHF. CDR3 coding DNA: TGTGCCAGCGGCGACAGTCACAATCAGCCCCAGCATTTT.

V usage is TRBV20-1 and J usage is TRBJ1-5; the D gene is possibly TRBD1 (5 bases). The germline V gene encodes CDR1 DFQATT and CDR2 SNEGSKA (reference sequence). V lost 5 bases to trimming and J lost 7 bases, with 21 bases between them. This CDR3 is 15 amino acids long. The CDR3 reads CSASRTLTKGQPQHF. CDR3 nucleotides: TGCAGTGCTTCCCGGACACTCACAAAAGGGCAGCCCCAGCATTTT.

The V and J genes are TRBV20-1 and TRBJ2-2, with D unclear. V was clipped by 5 bases and J by 1 base, with 11 bases between them. The CDR3 sequence is 14 residues long. CDR1 is DFQATT and CDR2 is SNEGSKA in the germline V gene (reference sequence). The CDR3 sequence is CSALRFENTGELFF. CDR3 DNA sequence: TGCAGTGCTCTCCGGTTTGAGAACACCGGGGAGCTGTTTTTT.

V is TRBV29-1 and J is TRBJ2-1; tentatively, D is TRBD1 (5 bases). The CDR3 runs 14 residues. CDR1 is SQVTM, CDR2 ANQGSEA, per germline. V lost 3 bases and J lost 1, with 10 bases in between. Here the CDR3 reads CSVDRSGSYNEQFF. Written as DNA, the CDR3 is TGCAGCGTTGATCGTTCAGGGTCCTACAATGAGCAGTTCTTC.

CDR3 sequence (DNA): TGTGCCAGCAGCCCCCCGACAGGATGGAACACCGGGGAGCTGTTTTTT. Amino acids: CASSPPTGWNTGELFF. The rearrangement joins TRBV14 to TRBJ2-2; a weak D match, TRBD1 (6 bases). The CDR3 loop spans 16 amino acids. With 4 bases removed from V and 1 base from J, the gap between germline ends came to 13 bases. In germline, CDR1 is SGHDN, CDR2 FVKESK. Using reference TRBV14 and TRBJ2-2 for the parts outside the CDR3, the full variable domain is EAGVTQFPSHSVIEKGQTVTLRCDPISGHDNLYWYRRVMGKEIKFLLHFVKESKQDESGMPNNRFLAERTGGTYSTLKVQPAELEDSGVYFCASSPPTGWNTGELFFGEGSRLTVL.

The V and J genes are TRBV20-1 and TRBJ2-2, with D unclear. Per the germline V gene, CDR1 is DFQATT and CDR2 is SNEGSKA (reference sequence). The CDR3 runs to 11 residues. Deletions cut 5 bases from V and 4 bases from J, with 5 bases between. CDR3 residues: CSASRTGELFF. In DNA, the CDR3 is TGCAGTGCTTCCCGCACCGGGGAGCTGTTTTTT.

The chain joins TRBV7-2 to TRBJ2-2, with D maybe TRBD2 (6 bases). The CDR3 is 14 residues long. V was clipped by 1 base and J by 4 bases, with 7 bases between them. Germline CDR1 is SGHTA and CDR2 is FQGNSA. CDR3 amino acids: CASSLEGLTGELFF. The CDR3 bases are TGTGCCAGCAGCTTAGAGGGACTCACCGGGGAGCTGTTTTTT.

The rearrangement links TRBV20-1 to TRBJ2-3; 11 positions match TRBD2. The CDR3 consists of 18 residues. Germline-derived CDR1 and CDR2 are DFQATT and SNEGSKA (reference sequence). V was pared by 6 bases and J by 2 bases, with 16 bases of the junction left unmatched. CDR3 loop: CSANRRVAGGPATDTQYF. The CDR3 DNA reads as TGCAGTGCCAACAGGCGGGTAGCGGGGGGGCCGGCCACAGATACGCAGTATTTT.

The chain recombines TRBV23-1 with TRBJ1-1; D perhaps matches TRBD1 (5 bases). TRBV23-1 has ORF status, its function being uncertain. The length of the CDR3 is 14 residues. Trimming removed 3 bases from V and 1 base from J, with 9 bases in between. The CDR3 sequence is CASSQGQRNTEAFF. In DNA form, the CDR3 reads TGCGCCAGCAGTCAGGGGCAAAGGAACACTGAAGCTTTCTTT.

This chain connects TRBV12-3 or TRBV12-4 to TRBJ2-2; the D is unclear. The CDR3 has 15 residues. V dropped 7 bases and J dropped 0 bases, with 12 bases sitting between them. Written as DNA, the CDR3 is TGTGCCAGCACCTTGGGCGGAACGAACACCGGGGAGCTGTTTTTT. It yields the protein CASTLGGTNTGELFF.